The entry below describes one T cell receptor (beta chain). V gave up 0 bases and J gave up 6 bases, with 8 bases separating them. This CDR3 spans 13 amino acids. Germline assignment: CDR1 MGHRA and CDR2 YSYEKL. The data derive from a study of blood T cell repertoires in COVID-19. On the study more broadly: Some COVID-19 samples were acute and others convalescent; all came from the United States, Italy and Spain.

Participant ages covered about 18 to 95 years across 24 US areas. In the 2 weeks before study entry, exposed participants met a COVID-19 case, which was PCR-confirmed or clinician-diagnosed. As originally analysed: By means of reference gene primer amplification, nucleated cell counts were estimated. Profiled with immunoSEQ multiplex PCR; TCRdb holds only in-frame clones, not every one. Clone size and V and J calls were adopted from that table, with D and trimming inferred from the DNA. The table records 200,000 to 250,000 clones, roughly 80% of them present only once. The chain links TRBV4-1 to TRBJ1-1; D might be TRBD1 (6 bases). The clonotype comes from a woman aged 45 to 65 who had been exposed to COVID-19. The sequencing sample was made of PBMCs or T cells enriched from blood (not recorded which). The CDR3: CASSQDRTAEAFF. For the CDR3, the DNA is TGCGCCAGCAGCCAAGATCGGACAGCTGAAGCTTTCTTT.